The present T cell receptor (beta chain) was sequenced within a study of neurological immune-mediated disorders (dated by TCRdb to the late 2010s). With respect to the entire study: Among the approximately 34 multiple sclerosis patients, approximately 30 had relapsing-remitting MS and 3 had secondary progressive MS. Using UMI-based sequencing, the study compared peripheral blood TCR-beta repertoires from patients with HTLV-I-associated myelopathy (HAM/TSP), patients with multiple sclerosis, and healthy controls. Alongside PBMC samples, the set of 106 TCR-beta libraries contained longitudinal samples, technical triplicates, and paired CD4+ and CD8+ T-cell subsets that had been sorted. Of the approximately 70 subjects in the cohort, about 14 were HAM/TSP patients, about 34 were multiple sclerosis patients, and some 20 were healthy controls.

The sample holds many counts of this clonotype. It lacks a known antigen. Per-base qualities were not stored, and no clone one base away is much larger. Study-wide conclusions, independent of this receptor: The MS cluster showed no association with clinical or MRI features, and the authors stated that larger cohorts are needed. Phylogenetic analysis grouped repertoires from 18 of 34 MS patients into a cluster of related CDR3 sequences, suggesting a possible repertoire-level signature. Across subjects, expanded clones never shared an identical CDR3 amino acid sequence, which suggests that the TCR-beta repertoires in every group were private. The highest TCR clonal expansion was observed in HAM/TSP patients, whereas the lowest was observed in MS patients, even when compared with healthy controls.

For the unsorted PBMC libraries, 2 million PBMCs were stored in RNAlater at -80 degrees C until RNA extraction and were used to generate the libraries. The multiple sclerosis patients were enrolled in a US clinical protocol that used magnetic resonance imaging to evaluate disease progression. Peripheral blood underwent Ficoll-Hypaque density gradient centrifugation to isolate PBMCs, which were then cryopreserved in liquid nitrogen. The cysteine opens and the phenylalanine closes a CDR3 of 15 amino acids. CDR3 DNA only is kept here, 45 bases in frame from base 1. According to the germline V gene (reference sequence), CDR1 reads LGHDT and CDR2 reads YNNKEL. V trim: 3 bases; J trim: 4 bases; unmatched bases: 6. cDNA was synthesized by template-switch 5'RACE using a primer carrying a 10-nucleotide random unique molecular identifier by which each TCR transcript was tagged. Each sequencing run produced over 180 million TCR-beta sequences covering 15-18 subjects. Total RNA was extracted with the RNeasy kit. The KAPA Real-time Library Amplification kit was used to amplify TCR-beta VDJ regions with primers targeting the TCR constant region and the 5'RACE anchor. Sample indexes and Illumina adaptors were added in a first PCR, after which library yield was increased in a second PCR. The roughly 650 bp TCR product was size-selected on a 2% E-gel SizeSelection system after Ampure bead purification. Before pooling, libraries had their quality checked on a Bioanalyzer, their concentration measured with Qubit, and their quantity determined with the Kapa Library Quantification kit. Libraries were sequenced paired-end 2 x 150 bp on an Illumina HiSeq 2500. To increase sequence diversity, roughly 23-30% phiX was spiked into each library pool. The authors processed their data as follows. The quality-filtered reads were processed with the UMI-based MiGEC pipeline, whose error correction step removed more than 80% of the raw TCR sequences. VDJ genes were aligned to IMGT germline references, and each clonotype was defined by a unique CDR3 amino acid sequence together with V-J genes. Clonal expansion, Shannon diversity and CDR3 relatedness (CalcPairwiseDistances, ClusterSamples) were evaluated with VDJtools, and phylogenetic trees were built with CLCbio workbench. Using coefficient-of-variation modelling across technical triplicates, the study counted a clone as expanded if it had at least 8 unique UMIs. In TCRdb, the public reads were trimmed at Q25 with fastp and aligned with MiXCR, with productive beta chains retained. Rows with one shared CDR3 protein collapse into an entry with the most common genes and DNA. TCRdb's processing, not the authors', yielded these V and J calls. The sample includes about 66,000 distinct CDR3 sequences, with 4.5% to 5.5% observed a single time. The ten largest clonotypes hold roughly 2.4% of the sample.

The sequence links TRBV3-1 to TRBJ2-1; TRBD2 lines up with 7 middle nucleotides. Input material: PBMCs. The clonotype comes from a woman aged 70-85 years with multiple sclerosis. The DNA sequence follows: TGTGCCAGCAGCCACGGGGGGAAAAGGTACAATGAGCAGTTCTTC. It codes for CASSHGGKRYNEQFF.